The 25 T cell receptor beta chains presented below share a single source sample, sequenced in a study of response to subunit inactivated influenza vaccine (dated by TCRdb to about 2018). The receptor library was made with RT-PCR. The sequencing machine was an Illumina HiSeq 2500. TCRdb cleaned the public reads at Q25 with fastp, built clones with MiXCR and kept in-frame beta chains. Each CDR3 protein appears once, grouped with its most common genes and DNA. The sample includes approximately 500,000 distinct CDR3 sequences, with under 15% observed a single time. The top ten clones comprise roughly 14% of the sample. The sample's time point label, in plain terms: more than 35 days after influenza vaccine administration. The sequencing used PBMCs from blood, collected roughly 46 days after vaccination. The receptors come from a man aged 50-60 years who received an inactivated influenza vaccine. Donor details come from another sample of the same person, matched by shared clones.

The rearrangement links TRBV7-9 to TRBJ2-3; possible D gene TRBD2, 7 bases. V lost 1 base to trimming and J lost 6 bases, with 17 bases between them. This CDR3 contains 16 residues. Germline V gene sequence: CDR1 SEHNR, CDR2 FQNEAQ (reference sequence). The CDR3 sequence is CASSLVDGGGMDTQYF. The CDR3 DNA reads as TGTGCCAGCAGCTTAGTCGACGGCGGGGGCATGGATACGCAGTATTTT.

The sample holds a few counts of this clonotype. The chain joins TRBV12-3 or TRBV12-4 to TRBJ1-6; a weak D match, TRBD1 (6 bases). There are 14 residues in the CDR3. The V gene lost 6 bases and the J gene lost 5 bases, with 11 bases spanning the gap. The CDR3 loop is CASSRGQNNSPLHF. CDR3 DNA sequence: TGTGCCAGCAGCCGTGGACAGAATAATTCACCCCTCCACTTT.

This clonotype was seen a few times. This sequence joins TRBV7-9 and TRBJ2-7; no firm D call. Trimming removed 7 bases at V and 6 bases at J, with 13 bases between. Germline CDR1 SEHNR, CDR2 FQNEAQ (reference sequence). This CDR3 contains 12 residues. DNA of the CDR3: TGTGCCAGCAAGGTCCTGGGTTCCGAGCAGTACTTC. As protein: CASKVLGSEQYF.

This chain links TRBV7-9 with TRBJ1-2, with a weak D call TRBD1 (6 bases). CDR1 and CDR2 (germline): SEHNR, FQNEAQ (reference sequence). CDR3 size: 12 residues. With 4 bases removed from V and 4 bases from J, the gap between germline ends came to 7 bases. The CDR3 protein is CASSWDTYGYTF. CDR3 nucleotides: TGTGCCAGCAGCTGGGACACCTATGGCTACACCTTC.

The chain carries TRBV6-5 and TRBJ2-5; 8 bases are shared with TRBD2. The trim removed 2 bases at V and 5 bases at J, leaving 7 bases unmatched. Germline values: CDR1 MNHEY, CDR2 SVGAGI. This CDR3 comprises 15 residues. The CDR3 sequence is CASSYGSGGDETQYF. The DNA for the CDR3 is TGTGCCAGCAGTTACGGCTCCGGGGGGGACGAGACCCAGTACTTC.

This clonotype was seen at least ten times. The chain couples TRBV12-3 or TRBV12-4 to TRBJ1-5; tentative D call: TRBD1 (5 bases). The ends were cut back, 5 bases at V and 0 bases at J, with 11 bases in the middle. There are 15 residues in the CDR3. CDR3 sequence (DNA): TGTGCCAGCAGTCCCAGACAGCATAGCAATCAGCCCCAGCATTTT. Translation: CASSPRQHSNQPQHF.

The chain couples TRBV12-3 or TRBV12-4 to TRBJ2-1, with 16 bases aligning to TRBD2. This CDR3 has 19 residues. The V gene end was trimmed by 6 bases and the J gene end by 3 bases; junction bases not matched to a gene: 11. In nucleotides, the CDR3 is TGTGCCAGCAGGGGCGCCGGGACTAGCGGGAGGGCCGGCTACAATGAGCAGTTCTTC. Protein product: CASRGAGTSGRAGYNEQFF.

This clonotype was seen once. The rearrangement links TRBV5-1 to TRBJ1-4, with D possibly being TRBD1 (5 bases). Trimming pared 2 bases from V and 8 bases from J, leaving 13 bases between. The germline V gene has CDR1 SGHRS and CDR2 YFSETQ. This CDR3 comprises 14 residues. CDR3 in amino acids: CASSFSPGTEKLFF. CDR3 sequence (DNA): TGCGCCAGCAGCTTTTCACCAGGGACGGAAAAACTGTTTTTT.

This clonotype was detected many times. DNA for the CDR3: TGCAGCGTTGGACCGGGTTCCTACGAGCAGTACTTC. This sequence encodes CSVGPGSYEQYF. The J gene is TRBJ2-7, the V gene TRBV29-1; D is unclear. The CDR3 is 12 residues long. Deletions cut 4 bases from V and 1 base from J, with 8 bases between. Per germline, CDR1 SQVTM and CDR2 ANQGSEA.

This clonotype was picked up many times. The chain recombines TRBV20-1 with TRBJ1-1, with TRBD1 as a possible D gene (5 bases). The germline CDR1 and CDR2 sequences are DFQATT and SNEGSKA (reference sequence). The CDR3 has 16 amino acids. V lost 2 bases to trimming and J lost 0 bases, with 16 bases between them. The CDR3 DNA sequence: TGCAGTGCTAGATTCCGCCCCGGGGGATTGAACACTGAAGCTTTCTTT. Amino acids: CSARFRPGGLNTEAFF.

This rearrangement joins TRBV7-9 to TRBJ2-7; D is perhaps TRBD2 (6 bases). V lost 3 bases and J 5 bases, leaving 11 bases between the germline ends. From germline, CDR1 is SEHNR and CDR2 FQNEAQ (reference sequence). This CDR3 region has 13 residues. The CDR3 nucleotides read TGTGCCAGCAGCTTGAAGCGGGCGGACGAGCAGTACTTC. Amino acids: CASSLKRADEQYF.

This clonotype was seen more than once but under ten times. The rearrangement joins TRBV7-8 to TRBJ2-3; a possible D gene is TRBD2 (6 bases). The germline gives CDR1 SGHVS, CDR2 FQNEAQ. The germline V and J ends were trimmed by 4 bases and 2 bases, with 19 bases remaining between them. The CDR3 contains 17 residues. DNA for the CDR3: TGTGCCAGCAGCTCCCCTTCGACTAGATTCTCCACAGATACGCAGTATTTT. It translates to CASSSPSTRFSTDTQYF.

The chain links TRBV21-1 to TRBJ2-7; the listed D gene, TRBD1, was not tested against the DNA. TRBV21-1 counts as a pseudogene. The CDR3 length is 16 residues. In DNA, the CDR3 is TGTGCCAGCAGCAAAGAACGGGCCTCTGGGGCGCGGGAGCAGTACTTC. Translating gives CASSKERASGAREQYF.

This clonotype has a count of ten or more. The chain joins TRBV11-2 to TRBJ2-5, with 7 positions matching TRBD1. The CDR3 covers 15 residues. Trimming removed 5 bases from V and 1 base from J; junction bases left unmatched: 7. The germline gives CDR1 SGHAT, CDR2 FQNNGV. The CDR3 DNA is TGTGCCAGCAGCCTAAGACAGGGCGGCCAAGAGACCCAGTACTTC. It codes for CASSLRQGGQETQYF.

V is TRBV6-5 and J is TRBJ2-7; 15 nucleotides match TRBD2. The length of the CDR3 is 15 residues. The germline CDR1 and CDR2 sequences are MNHEY and SVGAGI. V lost 4 bases to trimming and J lost 4 bases; unmatched junction nucleotides: 2. The DNA for the CDR3 is TGTGCCAGCAGTTGGGGACTAGCGGGAGGATACGAGCAGTACTTC. Its protein product is CASSWGLAGGYEQYF.

This clonotype was seen a handful of times. The CDR3 spells CAWSSGGFRETQYF. The CDR3 nucleotides are TGTGCCTGGAGTTCAGGGGGCTTTAGGGAGACCCAGTACTTC. The chain employs TRBV30 and TRBJ2-5, with TRBD1 matching 8 bases. With 2 bases clipped from V and 5 bases from J, the junction kept 7 bases outside the gene matches. Per the germline V gene, CDR1 is GTSNPN and CDR2 is SVGIG (reference sequence). This CDR3 comprises 14 residues.

This clonotype came up a few times. The chain is built from TRBV7-8 and TRBJ2-1; 7 bases match TRBD2. Germline CDR1 reads SGHVS; CDR2 reads FQNEAQ. V shed 2 bases and J 3 bases; nucleotides not matched to a gene: 16. This CDR3 contains 19 residues. DNA for the CDR3: TGTGCCAGCAGCTTATTTTCGGCGACGAGCGGGACGAACTACAATGAGCAGTTCTTC. It specifies CASSLFSATSGTNYNEQFF.

This clonotype has a handful of counts. The chain uses TRBV12-3 or TRBV12-4 and TRBJ1-6, with a tentative D call TRBD1 (6 bases). V was pared by 2 bases and J by 7 bases, with 18 bases between. The CDR3 contains 17 residues. The CDR3 region is CASSLLPNSGANSPLHF. The CDR3 nucleotides read TGTGCCAGCAGTTTACTCCCTAACTCAGGGGCCAATTCACCCCTCCACTTT.

This clonotype was counted a few times. J is TRBJ2-7 and V is TRBV6-5; 8 bases agree with TRBD2. This CDR3 comprises 16 residues. Germline V gene data show CDR1 as MNHEY and CDR2 as SVGAGI. V trimming: 4 bases; J trimming: 6 bases; junction bases outside the gene matches: 14. The CDR3 region is CASSSGTSGHQGEQYF. The CDR3 nucleotides are TGTGCCAGCAGTTCCGGGACTAGTGGACATCAGGGCGAGCAGTACTTC.

The V and J genes are TRBV5-1 and TRBJ2-5; the D gene could be TRBD1 or TRBD2 (7 bases each). Trimming cost V 5 bases and J 2 bases, with 13 bases left between them. The CDR3 runs to 14 residues. Germline CDR1 reads SGHRS; CDR2 reads YFSETQ. In DNA form, the CDR3 reads TGCGCCAGCAGATCAGGGGGGGTACAAGAGACCCAGTACTTC. Its protein is CASRSGGVQETQYF.

This clonotype was observed a few times. In nucleotides, the CDR3 is TGTGCCAGCAGCGTAGGCCAGGGGACCCACACTGAAGCTTTCTTT. It is translated as CASSVGQGTHTEAFF. V gene TRBV9 combines with J gene TRBJ1-1, with TRBD1 as a possible D gene (6 bases). This CDR3 contains 15 residues. CDR1 is SGDLS and CDR2 is YYNGEE in the germline V gene. Trimming pared 0 bases from V and 3 bases from J, leaving 12 bases between.

This clonotype was picked up a small number of times. One junction end does not reproduce the germline sequence, and a read error may be involved. The chain has TRBV5-1 and TRBJ1-4; D gene ambiguous. The CDR3 length is 13 residues. Germline CDR1 SGHRS, CDR2 YFSETQ. In nucleotides, the CDR3 is TGCGCCAGCAGCACCAGATCTAAGGAAAAACTGTTTTTT. The encoded protein is CASSTRSKEKLFF.

The chain links TRBV5-1 to TRBJ2-1; 7 bases align to TRBD2. The CDR3 is 16 amino acids. With V trimmed by 4 bases and J by 7 bases, 14 bases remained unmatched. Germline V CDR1 and CDR2: SGHRS, YFSETQ. The CDR3 region is CASSLTSARPGNEQFF. CDR3 in DNA: TGCGCCAGCAGCCTTACTAGCGCCCGGCCCGGAAATGAGCAGTTCTTC.

This clonotype was seen only a few times. The V and J genes are TRBV20-1 and TRBJ2-7; 7 bases agree with TRBD2. J was trimmed by 2 bases and V by 3 bases; bases with no gene match: 4. Germline CDR1 reads DFQATT; CDR2 reads SNEGSKA (reference sequence). The CDR3 loop spans 13 amino acids. CDR3 region: CSASSLAAYEQYF. CDR3 nucleotide sequence: TGCAGTGCTAGTTCCCTAGCGGCCTACGAGCAGTACTTC.

This clonotype came up many times. The chain is built from TRBV4-3 and TRBJ2-7; 10 bases are a match to TRBD1. This CDR3 spans 17 amino acids. Trimming took 0 bases from V and 5 from J; bases not matched to a gene: 10. In germline, CDR1 is LGHNA, CDR2 YSLEER. The CDR3 coding sequence is TGCGCCAGCAGCCAAGAGGGACCGACAGGGGGCTTCAACGAGCAGTACTTC. Amino acid sequence: CASSQEGPTGGFNEQYF.